These T cell receptor beta chains were read from a single sample in a study of T cell repertoires in cytomegalovirus infection. MiXCR was run by TCRdb on the reads, yielding one entry per CDR3 protein. The data contain a few hundred thousand distinct CDR3 sequences, about a quarter of them singletons. The specimen sequenced was PBMCs. The receptors were sampled from a human donor in good health (CMV status not recorded). Some clones in this sample may be carry-over from other donors' samples. Both conserved end residues are part of each CDR3. Each record gives: J gene, V gene, clone size, D gene, CDR3 protein, CDR3 DNA. A D gene is named only where the DNA matches it firmly. Clone size appears in some rows only: once, few, many, or a class for an expanded clone.

TRBJ2-5,TRBV2,few,.,CAIKGAEQETQYF,TGTGCCATTAAAGGGGCGGAACAAGAGACCCAGTACTTC
TRBJ1-4,TRBV27,few,.,CASSFTGATNEKLFF,TGTGCCAGCAGTTTTACTGGAGCAACTAATGAAAAACTGTTTTTT
TRBJ1-2,TRBV27,few,.,CASSLSHGDYGYTF,TGTGCCAGCAGTTTATCGCACGGAGACTATGGCTACACCTTC
TRBJ1-2,TRBV24-1,.,.,CATSDPPGDGYTF,TGTGCCACCAGTGATCCACCAGGAGATGGCTACACCTTC
TRBJ1-5,TRBV25-1,few,TRBD1,CASSTGGVHQPQHF,TGTGCCAGCAGCACAGGGGGCGTCCATCAGCCCCAGCATTTT
TRBJ2-2,TRBV11-2,.,.,CASSTVRFRLSVAGTGELFF,TGTGCCAGCAGCACGGTCCGGTTCAGGCTTTCGGTGGCGGGCACCGGGGAGCTGTTTTTT
TRBJ1-2,TRBV30,.,TRBD1,CAWSGGQGGYTF,TGTGCCTGGAGTGGTGGACAGGGTGGCTACACCTTC
TRBJ2-1,TRBV19,.,.,CASSILAPNGNEQFF,TGTGCCAGTAGTATATTAGCGCCCAACGGGAATGAGCAGTTCTTC
TRBJ2-2,TRBV18,.,.,CASSPGPRYNTGELFF,TGTGCCAGCTCACCAGGACCACGGTATAACACCGGGGAGCTGTTTTTT
TRBJ2-5,TRBV7-2,.,.,CASSSTREETQYF,TGTGCCAGCAGCTCCACTAGAGAAGAGACCCAGTACTTC
TRBJ2-7,TRBV5-1,.,.,CASSLEDGTYEQYF,TGCGCCAGCAGCTTGGAGGATGGCACCTACGAGCAGTACTTC
TRBJ2-1,TRBV11-2,.,.,CASSSAGNEQFF,TGTGCCAGCAGCTCCGCGGGCAATGAGCAGTTCTTC
TRBJ1-1,TRBV7-9,many,.,CASSLGGLMNTEAFF,TGTGCCAGCAGCTTAGGGGGGCTGATGAACACTGAAGCTTTCTTT
TRBJ2-7,TRBV7-3,.,TRBD2,CASAPWGGAYEQYF,TGTGCCAGCGCGCCCTGGGGGGGAGCCTACGAGCAGTACTTC
TRBJ2-1,TRBV6-1,.,.,CASSPDSPSYNEQFF,TGTGCCAGCAGTCCTGACTCACCCTCCTACAATGAGCAGTTCTTC
TRBJ2-1,TRBV7-6,.,TRBD2,CASSLSQPGLALNEQFF,TGTGCCAGCAGCTTATCGCAACCGGGACTAGCTCTGAATGAGCAGTTCTTC
TRBJ2-1,TRBV24-1,.,.,CATSDLGGSSYNEQFF,TGTGCCACCAGTGATTTGGGAGGGAGCTCCTACAATGAGCAGTTCTTC
TRBJ2-3,TRBV27,.,TRBD2,CASSFFPGLENTQYF,TGTGCCAGCAGTTTCTTCCCGGGACTAGAGAATACGCAGTATTTT
TRBJ2-1,TRBV6-1,.,TRBD2,CASSDLGLAGLDEQFF,TGTGCCAGCAGTGACCTGGGACTAGCGGGATTGGATGAGCAGTTCTTC
TRBJ2-1,TRBV7-3,.,.,CASSFMPASNEQFF,TGTGCCAGCAGCTTCATGCCGGCATCCAATGAGCAGTTCTTC
TRBJ1-4,TRBV5-1,few,.,CASSLARGPPNEKLFF,TGCGCCAGCAGCTTGGCCAGGGGACCACCGAATGAAAAACTGTTTTTT
TRBJ2-3,TRBV6-2/TRBV6-3,.,TRBD2,CASSYRWTSGTDTQYF,TGTGCCAGCAGTTACCGATGGACTAGCGGCACAGATACGCAGTATTTT
TRBJ2-3,TRBV6-6,.,.,CASSYSNGRTDTQYF,TGTGCCAGCAGTTACTCGAACGGGAGAACAGATACGCAGTATTTT
TRBJ1-1,TRBV28,.,.,CATRVGNTEAFF,TGTGCCACTCGGGTGGGGAACACTGAAGCTTTCTTT
TRBJ2-1,TRBV4-1,few,.,CASSQGFRSASSYNEQFF,TGCGCCAGCAGCCAAGGGTTTCGGTCCGCAAGCTCCTACAATGAGCAGTTCTTC
TRBJ1-3,TRBV7-3,.,.,CASSLGPQGSGNTIYF,TGTGCCAGCAGTTTGGGCCCGCAGGGATCTGGAAACACCATATATTTT
TRBJ2-1,TRBV7-4,few,.,CASSLWGSAEQFF,TGTGCCAGCAGCTTATGGGGATCGGCTGAGCAGTTCTTC
TRBJ1-2,TRBV12-5,.,.,CASAPAGYGYTF,TGTGCTAGTGCCCCAGCAGGCTATGGCTACACCTTC
TRBJ1-5,TRBV6-1,.,.,CASSEFGNQPQHF,TGTGCCAGCAGTGAATTCGGCAATCAGCCCCAGCATTTT
TRBJ2-1,TRBV19,.,.,CASSIRGIWVNEQFF,TGTGCCAGTAGTATCCGGGGGATTTGGGTCAATGAGCAGTTCTTC
TRBJ2-1,TRBV7-6,few,TRBD2,CASSLGTSGTGDEQFF,TGTGCCAGCAGCTTAGGGACTAGCGGGACAGGTGATGAGCAGTTCTTC
TRBJ2-1,TRBV19,many,.,CASSVTGARNEQFF,TGTGCCAGTAGCGTGACAGGAGCCAGGAATGAGCAGTTCTTC
TRBJ2-7,TRBV7-6,many,.,CASSLGDFPYEQYF,TGTGCCAGCAGCTTAGGGGACTTCCCCTACGAGCAGTACTTC
TRBJ1-5,TRBV19,few,.,CASSYIDQPQHF,TGTGCCAGTAGCTATATAGATCAGCCCCAGCATTTT
TRBJ2-7,TRBV7-9,.,.,CASSLARSAEQYF,TGTGCCAGCAGCCTAGCGAGGTCCGCTGAGCAGTACTTC
TRBJ1-2,TRBV4-1,few,.,CASSQVVPPWGYTF,TGCGCCAGCAGCCAAGTCGTGCCCCCATGGGGCTACACCTTC
TRBJ2-5,TRBV5-6,.,.,CASSRTAGETQYF,TGTGCCAGCAGCCGGACGGCGGGAGAGACCCAGTACTTC
TRBJ2-1,TRBV7-2,many,TRBD2,CASSLGLAGGGGEQFF,TGTGCCAGCAGCTTAGGACTAGCGGGAGGGGGCGGTGAGCAGTTCTTC
TRBJ2-3,TRBV28,few,.,CASSFLSGLGDTQYF,TGTGCCAGCAGTTTCCTTTCGGGACTGGGAGATACGCAGTATTTT
TRBJ2-1,TRBV10-3,few,TRBD2,CAISEREDYNEQFF,TGTGCCATCAGTGAGCGGGAGGACTACAATGAGCAGTTCTTC
TRBJ2-3,TRBV7-2,many,.,CASSLDGAVATQYF,TGTGCCAGCAGCTTAGACGGCGCGGTAGCTACGCAGTATTTT
TRBJ2-3,TRBV19,few,TRBD2,CASSSTSAFTDTQYF,TGTGCCAGTAGCAGCACTAGCGCATTCACAGATACGCAGTATTTT
TRBJ2-5,TRBV15,once,.,CATSRNVVGRRGETQYF,TGTGCCACCAGCAGGAATGTCGTGGGTCGGAGGGGGGAGACCCAGTACTTC
TRBJ1-4,TRBV30,.,.,CAWSVATNEKLFF,TGTGCCTGGAGTGTTGCAACTAATGAAAAACTGTTTTTT
TRBJ2-3,TRBV29-1,.,.,CSARVGTDTQYF,TGCAGCGCCAGGGTGGGCACAGATACGCAGTATTTT
TRBJ2-5,TRBV7-9,few,TRBD2,CASSSPGLAGLLQETQYF,TGTGCCAGCAGCTCTCCGGGACTAGCGGGTCTACTCCAAGAGACCCAGTACTTC
TRBJ2-7,TRBV9,.,.,CASSEGTLGSYEQYF,TGTGCCAGCAGCGAGGGGACTTTGGGCTCCTACGAGCAGTACTTC
TRBJ1-5,TRBV6-5,few,TRBD1,CASSATQGPQPQHF,TGTGCCAGCAGTGCAACACAGGGGCCACAGCCCCAGCATTTT
TRBJ2-5,TRBV12-3/TRBV12-4,.,TRBD2,CASLFREGRKTQYF,TGTGCCAGCCTTTTTCGGGAGGGCCGGAAGACCCAGTACTTC
TRBJ1-5,TRBV19,.,.,CATKRRGDQPQHF,TGTGCCACTAAACGGAGGGGGGATCAGCCCCAGCATTTT
TRBJ1-5,TRBV19,.,.,CASNPGTGDTPYQPQHF,TGTGCCAGCAATCCTGGGACGGGGGACACACCTTATCAGCCCCAGCATTTT
TRBJ1-3,TRBV7-2,many,.,CASSLSLSGNTIYF,TGTGCCAGCAGCTTATCATTGTCTGGAAACACCATATATTTT
TRBJ2-3,TRBV6-6,few,.,CASSQNLGDTQYF,TGTGCCAGCAGCCAAAACCTAGGGGATACGCAGTATTTT
TRBJ2-6,TRBV15,few,TRBD1,CATSRDGPGGYSGANVLTF,TGTGCCACCAGCAGAGATGGCCCAGGGGGTTACTCTGGGGCCAACGTCCTGACTTTC
TRBJ2-1,TRBV7-8,many,.,CASSLGAAYNEQFF,TGTGCCAGCAGCTTAGGGGCAGCGTACAATGAGCAGTTCTTC